The entry below describes one T cell receptor (beta chain). This sample includes further DNA sequences coding for the same CDR3. This record belongs to a study of shared clonotypes between healthy human individuals. The CDR3 length is 13 residues. CDR1 and CDR2 from the germline V gene are GTSNPN and SVGIG (reference sequence). The J segment lost 5 bases and the V segment lost 1 base, leaving 0 bases of the junction unmatched. The method was immunoSEQ multiplex PCR; TCRdb's version includes in-frame clones alone and lacks a portion of them. Altogether approximately 1,000,000 clones are present, about 80% being singletons, with the ten largest covering roughly 0.83%.

This TCR derives from a man aged 18 to 30 in good health. Some clones in this sample may be carry-over from other donors' samples. The material sequenced was memory CD4+ T cells from PBMCs. Subset indicated: CD45RA-negative fraction. This rearrangement joins TRBV30 to TRBJ2-2; 8 bases are shared with TRBD1. The CDR3 nucleotides are TGTGCCTGGAGTGACAGGGGGACCGGGGAGCTGTTTTTT. It translates to CAWSDRGTGELFF.